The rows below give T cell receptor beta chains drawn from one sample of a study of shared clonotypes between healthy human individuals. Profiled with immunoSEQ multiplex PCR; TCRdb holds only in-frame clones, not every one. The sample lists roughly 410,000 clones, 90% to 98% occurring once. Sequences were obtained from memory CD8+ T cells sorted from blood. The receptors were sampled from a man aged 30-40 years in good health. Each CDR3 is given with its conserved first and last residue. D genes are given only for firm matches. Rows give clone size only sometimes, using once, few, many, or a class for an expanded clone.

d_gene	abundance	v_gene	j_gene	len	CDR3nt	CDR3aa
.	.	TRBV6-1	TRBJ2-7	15	TGTGCCAGCAGTGAAGCGCTCGGCGGATCCTACGAGCAGTACTTC	CASSEALGGSYEQYF
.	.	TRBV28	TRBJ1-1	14	TGTGCCAGCAGTTTCCCGACGGGGAACACTGAAGCTTTCTTT	CASSFPTGNTEAFF
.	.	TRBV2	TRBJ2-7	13	TGTGCCAGCAGTGAAGGACTGAGCTACGAGCAGTACTTC	CASSEGLSYEQYF
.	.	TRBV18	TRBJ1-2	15	TGTGCCAGCTCACCACCTCCTACAGGGAAGGACGGCTACACCTTC	CASSPPPTGKDGYTF
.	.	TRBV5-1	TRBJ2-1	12	TGCGCCAGCAGCTTAGGGGTTACTGAGCAGTTCTTC	CASSLGVTEQFF
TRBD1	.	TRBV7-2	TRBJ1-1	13	TGTGCCAGCAGCCTCCGACAGGGGACTGAAGCTTTCTTT	CASSLRQGTEAFF
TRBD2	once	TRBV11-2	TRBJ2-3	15	TGTGCCAGCAGACCGATAGCGGGACCCGGAAATACGCAGTATTTT	CASRPIAGPGNTQYF
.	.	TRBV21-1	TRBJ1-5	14	TGTGCCAGCAGCAGAAAGGGAAGCAATCAGCCCCAGCATTTT	CASSRKGSNQPQHF
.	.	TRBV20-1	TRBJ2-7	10	TGCAGTGCTAGAGATCCCGAGCAGTACTTC	CSARDPEQYF
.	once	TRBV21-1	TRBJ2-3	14	TGTGCCAGCAGCAAGACAGGGGGCACAGATACGCAGTATTTT	CASSKTGGTDTQYF
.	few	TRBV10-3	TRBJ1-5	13	TGTGCCACTACAAATAAGGCGAATCAGCCCCAGCATTTT	CATTNKANQPQHF
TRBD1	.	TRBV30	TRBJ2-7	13	TGTGCCTGGAGTCGGACAGGGGGATACGAGCAGTACTTC	CAWSRTGGYEQYF
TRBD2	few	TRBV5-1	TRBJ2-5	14	TGCGCCAGCAGCTGGGGGGGGAACCAAGAGACCCAGTACTTC	CASSWGGNQETQYF
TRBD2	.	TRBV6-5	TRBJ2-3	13	TGTGCCAGCAGTTATAGCGGGGAAGCTACGCAGTATTTT	CASSYSGEATQYF
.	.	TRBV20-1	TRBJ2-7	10	TGCAGTGCTTCGGGGGTTGGGCAGTACTTC	CSASGVGQYF
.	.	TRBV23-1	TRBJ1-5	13	TGCGCCAGCAGTGGGACACCCAATCAGCCCCAGCATTTT	CASSGTPNQPQHF
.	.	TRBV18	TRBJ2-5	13	TGTGCCAGCTCACCTCAAGGAGTAGAGACCCAGTACTTC	CASSPQGVETQYF
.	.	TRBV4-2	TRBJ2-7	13	TGTGCCAGCAGCCAATTCATTTCCTACGAGCAGTACTTC	CASSQFISYEQYF
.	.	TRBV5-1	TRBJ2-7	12	TGCGCCAGCAGTCGGGGGCCCTACGAGCAGTACTTC	CASSRGPYEQYF
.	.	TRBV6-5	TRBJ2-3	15	TGTGCCAGCAGTTTAGGCAGAGGGTGGGCAGATACGCAGTATTTT	CASSLGRGWADTQYF
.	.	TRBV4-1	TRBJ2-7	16	TGCGCCAGCAGCCAAGTTCTAGGGCAGGGGATGGGCGAGCAGTACTTC	CASSQVLGQGMGEQYF
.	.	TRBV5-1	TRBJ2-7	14	TGCGCCAGCAGCAGGGACACTAGCTCCTACGAGCAGTACTTC	CASSRDTSSYEQYF
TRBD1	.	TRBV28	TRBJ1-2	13	TGTGCCAGTACGGACAGGGGGCTTGCTGGCTACACCTTC	CASTDRGLAGYTF
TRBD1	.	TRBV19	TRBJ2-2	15	TGTGCCAGTAGTAGACAGGGTAATAGGGGCGGGGAGCTGTTTTTT	CASSRQGNRGGELFF
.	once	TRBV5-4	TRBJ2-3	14	TGTGCCAGCAGCTTGTTGGGGGGCACAGATACGCAGTATTTT	CASSLLGGTDTQYF
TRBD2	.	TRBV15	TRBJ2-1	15	TGTGCCATCGGGCTTCGTCTAGCGGGAGTTAATGAGCAGTTCTTC	CAIGLRLAGVNEQFF
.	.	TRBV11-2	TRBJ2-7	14	TGTGCCAGCAGCTTAGATCGAGGAACCTACGAGCAGTACTTC	CASSLDRGTYEQYF
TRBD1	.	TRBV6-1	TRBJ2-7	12	TGTGCCAGCAGGTACAGGGGTCCCGAGCAGTACTTC	CASRYRGPEQYF
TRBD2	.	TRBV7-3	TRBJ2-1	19	TGTGCCAGCAGCCGACACGGACTAGCGGGAGCACCGTCCTACAATGAGCAGTTCTTC	CASSRHGLAGAPSYNEQFF
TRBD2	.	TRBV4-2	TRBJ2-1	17	TGTGCCAGCAGCCAAGCCACCGGGACTAGCGGTTACAATGAGCAGTTCTTC	CASSQATGTSGYNEQFF
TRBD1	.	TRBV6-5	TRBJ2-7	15	TGTGCCAGCAGTTACTCGACAGGGGGCCGGTTCGAGCAGTACTTC	CASSYSTGGRFEQYF
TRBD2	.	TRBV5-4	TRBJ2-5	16	TGTGCCAGCAGCTTCACTAGCGGGAGGGCCAGAGAGACCCAGTACTTC	CASSFTSGRARETQYF
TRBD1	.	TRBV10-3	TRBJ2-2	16	TGTGCCATCTCCGGGACAGGGTATGAGAACACCGGGGAGCTGTTTTTT	CAISGTGYENTGELFF
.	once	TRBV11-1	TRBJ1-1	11	TGTGCCAGCAGCTTACATACTGAAGCTTTCTTT	CASSLHTEAFF
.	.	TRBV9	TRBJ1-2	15	TGTGCCAGCAGCGTATTCGGAAATGAGGACTATGGCTACACCTTC	CASSVFGNEDYGYTF
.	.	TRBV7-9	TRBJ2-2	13	TGTGCCAGCAGCTTCGGGAGCACCGGGGAGCTGTTTTTT	CASSFGSTGELFF
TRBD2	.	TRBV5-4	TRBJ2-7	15	TGTGCCAGCAGCTTGGGCGGTGGCGGGAGCAGCGAGCAGTACTTC	CASSLGGGGSSEQYF
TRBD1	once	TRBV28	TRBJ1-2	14	TGTGCCAGCAGTTTACTGGACAGGCACTATGGCTACACCTTC	CASSLLDRHYGYTF
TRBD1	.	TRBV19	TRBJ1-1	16	TGTGCCAGTAGTTCGGGACAGGGGAAAGGGGGGACTGAAGCTTTCTTT	CASSSGQGKGGTEAFF